This TCR beta chain was documented in a study of shared T cell receptors in the human thymus. The count of this clone is one. Sequencing was performed with immunoSEQ multiplex PCR; in TCRdb, only in-frame clones are kept and a portion is missing. The sample includes roughly 410,000 clones, 95% of them seen just once. This CDR3 has 15 amino acids. The V gene's germline CDR1 is MNHEY and CDR2 SMNVEV (reference sequence). Deletions cut 1 base from V and 3 bases from J, with 10 bases between. The V and J genes are TRBV27 and TRBJ1-5; a weak D match, TRBD1 (5 bases). Sequenced input: thymocytes. This sequence was found in a human donor. CDR3 nucleotide sequence: TGTGCCAGCAGTTTATTCAGGGACCACAATCAGCCCCAGCATTTT. It yields the protein CASSLFRDHNQPQHF.